This T cell receptor (beta chain) is drawn from a study of T cell repertoires in ileal Crohn's disease. Study overall: Median disease duration was approximately eight years; 35% smoked at surgery. Operated complications were stricturing disease (approximately 61%) and penetrating disease (39%).

By sample share, this clone is medium-sized. What it binds is unknown. Points from the study as a whole: Sorted CD8 T cells held more high-frequency clones than CD4.

Per sample, roughly 530 nanograms of biopsy DNA were TCRB immunosequenced. The repertoire was sequenced with immunoSEQ multiplex PCR; TCRdb's copy has only in-frame clones and lacks some. The repertoire holds some 15,000 clones, with 50% to 75% as singletons. Input material: ileal tissue. The TCR originated in an adult with Crohn's disease.

CDR3: CASSGQGLEAFF. CDR3 nucleotides: TGTGCCAGCAGCGGACAGGGGCTTGAAGCTTTCTTT. This chain uses TRBV2 with TRBJ1-1; TRBD1 aligns across 9 bases. This CDR3 spans 12 amino acids. From germline, CDR1 is SNHLY and CDR2 FYNNEI. V trimming: 6 bases; J trimming: 7 bases; junction bases outside the gene matches: 3.